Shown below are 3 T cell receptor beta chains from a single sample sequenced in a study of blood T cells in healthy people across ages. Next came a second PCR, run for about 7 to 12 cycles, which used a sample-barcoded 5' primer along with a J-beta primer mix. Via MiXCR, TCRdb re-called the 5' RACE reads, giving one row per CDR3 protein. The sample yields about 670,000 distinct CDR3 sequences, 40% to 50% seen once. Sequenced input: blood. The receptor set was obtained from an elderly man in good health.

The CDR3 DNA reads as TGTGCCATCAGACCAGGCCCCCAGGGCCTGTCCCCGACCCAGTACTTC. Encoded protein: CAIRPGPQGLSPTQYF. The genes are TRBV10-3 and TRBJ2-4; TRBD1 might be the D (5 bases). The end of the DNA aligns better with TRBJ2-5, so the J call may be wrong. This CDR3 is 16 amino acids long. Germline V gene data show CDR1 as ENHRY and CDR2 as SYGVKD.

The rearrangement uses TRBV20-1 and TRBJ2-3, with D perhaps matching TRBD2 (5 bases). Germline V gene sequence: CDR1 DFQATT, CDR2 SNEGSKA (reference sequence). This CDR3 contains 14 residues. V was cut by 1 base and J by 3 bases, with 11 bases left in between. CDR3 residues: CSARAGTGTDTQYF. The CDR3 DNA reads TGCAGTGCTAGAGCGGGAACGGGAACAGATACGCAGTATTTT.

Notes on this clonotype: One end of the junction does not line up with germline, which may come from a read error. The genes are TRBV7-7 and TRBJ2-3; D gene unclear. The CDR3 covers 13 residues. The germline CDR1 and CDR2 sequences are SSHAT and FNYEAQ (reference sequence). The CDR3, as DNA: TGTGCTAGCAGCTTAAGAGTTCGCGATACGCAGTATTTT. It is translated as CASSLRVRDTQYF.